This TCR beta chain came from a study of shared clonotypes between healthy human individuals. Partitioning of CD4+ cells yielded a CD45RA+ naive subset and a CD45RA-negative memory subset. When replicate PCRs were run on sorted subsets, they used 200 to 250 ng DNA, around 33,000 T cell genomes. Profiling relied on immunoSEQ multiplex PCR, and the TCRdb table lists in-frame clones only, not all of them. The sample includes more than 2,000,000 clones, 90% to 95% of them seen just once. Overall study results and limits: Clonotype sharing among the donors was expected to vary with sequencing depth. Memory subsets generally showed smaller estimated richness than naive subsets did.

Notes on this clone: No antigen is known for it.

V was trimmed by 4 bases and J by 4 bases, leaving 16 bases between them. Germline-derived CDR1 and CDR2 are SEHNR and FQNEAQ (reference sequence). The CDR3 contains 16 residues. The rearrangement uses TRBV7-9 and TRBJ1-4; D is possibly TRBD1 (6 bases). This clonotype was obtained from a man aged 18-30 years in good health. Sample: naive CD4+ T cells sorted from blood. Specified subset: CD45RA+ positively selected. The CDR3 here is CASSSGVEGGNEKLFF. The CDR3 DNA reads as TGTGCCAGCAGCTCAGGCGTGGAGGGGGGTAATGAAAAACTGTTTTTT.